This T cell receptor beta chain was captured by sequencing in a study of Ad26.COV2.S vaccination and SARS-CoV-2 variants. Study information: Enrollment placed the donor in the COV1001 Ad26.COV2.S trial arm. Study results and limitations: Assessments of TCR breadth and depth may have underestimated the total T cell responses. The study found similar non-spike TCR breadth in vaccine and placebo recipients.

Assay: immunoSEQ multiplex PCR; the TCRdb copy retains only in-frame clones and omits some. The sample yields about 350,000 clones, 70% to 90% seen once. To note about this clone: Its target is not known.

Treatment here: around 19 received Ad26.COV2.S at low or high dose, single or two shots; about five received placebo; per-sample allocation not given. Samples were taken on day 63 after the first vaccine or placebo injection. The CDR3 is 15 residues long. The V and J ends lost 0 bases and 7 bases respectively, with 15 bases between them. Germline V gene data show CDR1 as LGHNA and CDR2 as YSLEER. The chain couples TRBV4-3 to TRBJ1-2; D uncertain. The source material was peripheral blood, sampled in a trial of Ad26.COV2.S vaccine versus placebo. This receptor was obtained from a person between 18 and 60 years old who received the Ad26.COV2.S COVID-19 vaccine or a placebo. The CDR3 DNA reads as TGCGCCAGCAGCCAAGAGTACAGTTCCATGGGTGGCTACACCTTC. It encodes CASSQEYSSMGGYTF.